The T cell receptor (beta chain) under discussion was sequenced for a study of cytomegalovirus exposure and HLA in healthy donors. There are a few counts of this clone. Germline values: CDR1 MNHNY, CDR2 SVGAGI (reference sequence). Trimming removed 2 bases from V and 8 bases from J, with 15 bases in between. The CDR3 totals 15 residues. 13 Jbeta primers and 60 Vbeta primers were used for the PCR. The repertoire was sequenced with immunoSEQ multiplex PCR; TCRdb's copy has only in-frame clones and lacks some. Of approximately 170,000 clones in the sample, around 85% were seen once. Donors showed nominal health when sampled, although they likely had unrecorded immune exposures.

The sample taken for sequencing was PBMCs. The TCR was taken from a human donor in good health. The V gene is TRBV6-6, the J gene TRBJ1-4; TRBD1 might be the D (5 bases). CDR3 in amino acids: CASSYPGLRSEKLFF. DNA for the CDR3: TGTGCCAGCAGTTACCCGGGACTCCGGTCGGAAAAACTGTTTTTT.